This T cell receptor (beta chain) stems from a study of cytomegalovirus exposure and HLA in healthy donors. Study-wide results and caveats: Listed as cytomegalovirus-associated were 150 or so TCR beta chains. A cluster of highly shared sequence variants was likely a sequencing artifact.

To note about this clone: The antigen is not known. The junction and the germline gene differ at one end; a read error may be behind it.

The PCR employed 60 Vbeta primers together with 13 Jbeta primers. Profiled with immunoSEQ multiplex PCR; TCRdb holds only in-frame clones, not every one. Here the sample spans some 66,000 clones, around three quarters being singletons. This CDR3 is 18 amino acids long. Germline loops: CDR1 SGHTA, CDR2 FQGNSA. The donors (healthy individuals) were bone marrow donors. The V call is TRBV7-2, the J call TRBJ2-2; 10 positions match TRBD2. The receptor's source is a man between 60 and 75 years old in good health and CMV-seropositive. The sequenced sample was PBMCs. As DNA, the CDR3 is TGTGCCAGCAGCTTAGACCTAGCGGGAGCGTTAAGCACCGGGGAGCTGCTTTTT. As protein: CASSLDLAGALSTGELLF.